This TCR beta chain was recovered during a study of blood T cell repertoires in COVID-19. For the study at large: Acute and convalescent COVID-19 specimens originated in the United States, Italy and Spain. PBMCs, B-cell-depleted T cells, or T cells provided the cDNA or gDNA that made up the material.

In the original processing: Estimation of nucleated cell counts was performed using reference gene primer amplification. Data came from immunoSEQ multiplex PCR; TCRdb stores just in-frame clones and leaves some out. V, J and clone size are those of that table, while D and trimming were read from the DNA. Of nearly 90,000 clones in the sample, approximately 88% were seen once. Trimming removed 1 base from V and 10 bases from J, with 13 bases in between. Per germline, CDR1 MGHRA and CDR2 YSYEKL. This CDR3 spans 13 amino acids. The rearrangement links TRBV4-1 to TRBJ1-1, with TRBD1 as a possible D gene (5 bases). The sample was peripheral blood. The origin of this receptor is a man of 80 years or more with acute or convalescent COVID-19. The CDR3 sequence: CASSQGQREVAFF. CDR3 nucleotide sequence: TGCGCCAGCAGCCAAGGACAGCGGGAGGTAGCTTTCTTT.